Below, 14 T cell receptor beta chains from the same sample are listed, as sequenced in a study of blood T cell repertoires in COVID-19. Clones were sequenced by immunoSEQ multiplex PCR, and TCRdb holds only the in-frame ones, with some missing. The sample contains 210,000 or so clones, 83% of which appear only once. The material sequenced was peripheral blood. Receptors were obtained from a woman younger than 45 with COVID-19, enrolled during active disease.

The V gene is TRBV9, the J gene TRBJ2-5; possible D gene TRBD2, 5 bases. The CDR3 has 18 residues. V was trimmed by 4 bases and J by 1 base, leaving 23 bases between them. Germline CDR1 is SGDLS and CDR2 is YYNGEE. The CDR3 DNA reads TGTGCCAGCAGCCCTCAACCGGGAATAGCTTCAACCCAAGAGACCCAGTACTTC. Amino acids: CASSPQPGIASTQETQYF.

This clone was seen only a few times. The V and J genes are TRBV5-6 and TRBJ1-6; a weak D match, TRBD1 (5 bases). The CDR3 runs to 15 residues. Between the trimmed V and J ends, which lost 0 bases and 9 bases, there was a span of 13 bases. The germline V gene encodes CDR1 SGHDT and CDR2 YYEEEE. For the CDR3, the DNA is TGTGCCAGCAGCTTGGATCCGCAGGGATCTTCACCCCTCCACTTT. Residues: CASSLDPQGSSPLHF. Looking up the rest from reference TRBV5-6 and TRBJ1-6 gives the full variable domain: DAGVTQSPTHLIKTRGQQVTLRCSPKSGHDTVSWYQQALGQGPQFIFQYYEEEERQRGNFPDRFSGHQFPNYSSELNVNALLLGDSALYLCASSLDPQGSSPLHFGNGTRLTVT.

The gene calls are TRBV29-1 and TRBJ1-2, with TRBD1 matching 7 bases. Germline V gives CDR1 SQVTM, CDR2 ANQGSEA. With 4 bases clipped from V and 1 base from J, the junction kept 9 bases outside the gene matches. The CDR3 totals 15 residues. CDR3 nucleotide sequence: TGCAGCGTTGGAACAGGGGCCCAACATAACTATGGCTACACCTTC. Translating gives CSVGTGAQHNYGYTF.

The sample holds one count of this clone. This chain joins TRBV6-6 and TRBJ1-2; TRBD1 aligns across 8 bases. From germline, CDR1 is MNHNY and CDR2 SVGAGI (reference sequence). This CDR3 is built from 17 residues. Trimming cost V 5 bases and J 2 bases; bases outside gene matches: 13. The CDR3 loop is CASSRQGATLVNYGYTF. In nucleotides, the CDR3 is TGTGCCAGCAGTCGTCAGGGGGCTACGCTCGTGAACTATGGCTACACCTTC.

The V call is TRBV4-1, the J call TRBJ1-2, with 7 bases matching TRBD1. V lost 6 bases to trimming and J lost 8 bases; unmatched junction nucleotides: 15. This CDR3 is built from 15 residues. Germline loops: CDR1 MGHRA, CDR2 YSYEKL. CDR3 sequence: CASRFRDTGDLGYTF. For the CDR3, the DNA is TGCGCCAGCAGGTTCCGGGACACAGGGGACTTGGGCTACACCTTC.

The chain joins TRBV4-3 to TRBJ1-2; D may be TRBD1 (6 bases). The CDR3 spans 14 residues. CDR1 LGHNA and CDR2 YSLEER come from the germline V gene. The V gene lost 0 bases and the J gene lost 4 bases, with 9 bases spanning the gap. The CDR3 coding sequence is TGCGCCAGCAGCCAAGAGGTAGGGGGCTATGGCTACACCTTC. It is translated as CASSQEVGGYGYTF.

The genes are TRBV28 and TRBJ1-5; weak D call: TRBD1 (6 bases). With 1 base removed from V and 3 bases from J, the gap between germline ends came to 19 bases. The germline gives CDR1 MDHEN, CDR2 SYDVKM. The CDR3 runs 18 residues. CDR3 coding DNA: TGTGCCAGCAGTTTATTCCGGGGGGGGCAGGGGAACAATCAGCCCCAGCATTTT. This sequence encodes CASSLFRGGQGNNQPQHF.

A single count supports this clone. The chain uses TRBV3-1 (or the pseudogene TRBV3-2) and TRBJ1-1; no definite D call. Germline-derived CDR1 and CDR2 are LGHDT and YNNKEL (reference sequence). Trimming left V 2 bases short and J 7 bases short, with 11 bases between. The CDR3 has 13 amino acids. The CDR3 DNA reads TGTGCCAGCAGCCAACACACGGGGTTTGAAGCTTTCTTT. It translates to CASSQHTGFEAFF.

The chain uses TRBV6-4 and TRBJ2-7; D possibly corresponds to TRBD1 (5 bases). CDR1 MRHNA and CDR2 SNTAGT come from the germline V gene. There are 14 residues in the CDR3. The germline V and J ends were trimmed by 0 bases and 3 bases, with 9 bases remaining between them. This CDR3 is CASSDSRQGYEQYF. CDR3 nucleotide sequence: TGTGCCAGCAGTGACTCGAGGCAGGGCTACGAGCAGTACTTC.

This clone was found once. V gene TRBV29-1 combines with J gene TRBJ2-3, with no clear D. Trimming took 2 bases from V and 1 from J, leaving 4 bases between them. The CDR3 length is 12 residues. Germline CDR1 SQVTM, CDR2 ANQGSEA. CDR3 coding DNA: TGCAGCGTTGAACAGGGCACAGATACGCAGTATTTT. As protein: CSVEQGTDTQYF.

The gene calls are TRBV3-1 (or the pseudogene TRBV3-2) and TRBJ2-1; 10 nucleotides agree with TRBD2. The CDR3 sequence is 19 residues long. The germline V gene has CDR1 LGHDT and CDR2 YNNKEL (reference sequence). Germline trimming cut 0 bases from V and 8 bases from J; bases unmatched to any gene: 16. CDR3 protein: CASSQDLCRAKRGGDEQFF. For the CDR3, the DNA is TGTGCCAGCAGCCAAGATCTTTGCCGTGCCAAGCGGGGGGGCGATGAGCAGTTCTTC.

The J gene is TRBJ1-1, the V gene TRBV6-6; D remains ambiguous. The length of the CDR3 is 12 residues. V lost 11 bases and J lost 0, with 10 bases in between. The germline V gene has CDR1 MNHNY and CDR2 SVGAGI (reference sequence). CDR3 in DNA: TGTGCCCTACCCCCACTGAACACTGAAGCTTTCTTT. Protein product: CALPPLNTEAFF.

A single count supports this clone. This rearrangement joins TRBV18 to TRBJ2-7; TRBD1 is a possible D gene (5 bases). The CDR3 has 15 residues. The V end was cut by 2 bases, the J end by 7 bases, with 18 bases between. Germline V gives CDR1 KGHSH, CDR2 LQKENI. CDR3 in DNA: TGTGCCAGCTCACCATCGGCAGGGTCGTCAGGAGAGCAGTACTTC. Its protein product is CASSPSAGSSGEQYF.

The V call is TRBV5-1, the J call TRBJ1-4; 8 nucleotides match TRBD1. CDR3 length: 14 amino acids. The germline CDR1 and CDR2 sequences are SGHRS and YFSETQ. Trimming at V came to 2 bases and at J to 3 bases, leaving 0 bases not matched to a gene. The DNA for the CDR3 is TGCGCCAGCAGCTTACAGGGGGCTAATGAAAAACTGTTTTTT. Its translation is CASSLQGANEKLFF.